The rows below give T cell receptor beta chains drawn from one sample of a study of blood T cell repertoires in COVID-19. Produced via immunoSEQ multiplex PCR; TCRdb's table is partial and in-frame only. The sample shows about 180,000 clones, roughly 87% of them seen only once. The sequencing input was peripheral blood. The receptors shown here come from a man younger than 35 who had recovered from COVID-19. Both conserved end residues are trimmed from each CDR3. Each record gives: V gene, D gene, clone size, J gene, CDR3 protein. The D gene is left open where the match is weak. Clone size is stated in some rows and not others, as once, few, many or a class when expanded.

v_call: TRBV9; d_call: TRBD1; clone_size: once; j_call: TRBJ2-7; cdr3_aa: ASSVGVTGGQYEQY
v_call: TRBV27; d_call: TRBD2; clone_size: -; j_call: TRBJ2-1; cdr3_aa: ASSLSGLGSEQF
v_call: TRBV7-9; d_call: TRBD1; clone_size: -; j_call: TRBJ1-2; cdr3_aa: ASGWDRVYGYT
v_call: TRBV5-1; d_call: TRBD1; clone_size: -; j_call: TRBJ2-5; cdr3_aa: ASSSGGTGAQETQY
v_call: TRBV9; d_call: TRBD2; clone_size: -; j_call: TRBJ2-7; cdr3_aa: ASSSGLLAGLSYEQY
v_call: TRBV4-3; d_call: -; clone_size: -; j_call: TRBJ1-2; cdr3_aa: ASSRSTLANYGYT
v_call: TRBV21-1; d_call: -; clone_size: -; j_call: TRBJ2-2; cdr3_aa: ASSHDPRLGELF
v_call: TRBV9; d_call: -; clone_size: -; j_call: TRBJ1-2; cdr3_aa: ASSVEKSGRNYGYT
v_call: TRBV5-1; d_call: -; clone_size: -; j_call: TRBJ2-3; cdr3_aa: ASSLVGEVDTQY
v_call: TRBV11-2; d_call: -; clone_size: -; j_call: TRBJ2-2; cdr3_aa: ASSLHGGDTGELF
v_call: TRBV9; d_call: -; clone_size: -; j_call: TRBJ2-5; cdr3_aa: ASGGGRGETQY
v_call: TRBV6-2/TRBV6-3; d_call: -; clone_size: -; j_call: TRBJ2-7; cdr3_aa: ASSPNSGESSFYEQY
v_call: TRBV5-6; d_call: -; clone_size: few; j_call: TRBJ1-1; cdr3_aa: ASSYRIGRRTEAF
v_call: TRBV2; d_call: TRBD2; clone_size: -; j_call: TRBJ2-2; cdr3_aa: ASSTREGNTGELF
v_call: TRBV5-5; d_call: -; clone_size: -; j_call: TRBJ1-1; cdr3_aa: ASSPREGVGEAF
v_call: TRBV19; d_call: TRBD2; clone_size: -; j_call: TRBJ2-7; cdr3_aa: ASSITSGSYEQY
v_call: TRBV10-3; d_call: -; clone_size: once; j_call: TRBJ1-4; cdr3_aa: AISELGAHEKLF
v_call: TRBV10-3; d_call: -; clone_size: -; j_call: TRBJ1-1; cdr3_aa: AITRSGEGTEAF
v_call: TRBV6-5; d_call: -; clone_size: few; j_call: TRBJ2-2; cdr3_aa: ASTRQRNTGELF
v_call: TRBV29-1; d_call: TRBD1; clone_size: many; j_call: TRBJ2-3; cdr3_aa: SVEGQGYADTQY
v_call: TRBV19; d_call: -; clone_size: -; j_call: TRBJ2-7; cdr3_aa: ASSIPGSSYEQY
v_call: TRBV24-1; d_call: -; clone_size: -; j_call: TRBJ2-1; cdr3_aa: ATPPFSSYNEQF
v_call: TRBV4-3; d_call: -; clone_size: -; j_call: TRBJ2-3; cdr3_aa: ASSQGASKDTQY
v_call: TRBV28; d_call: -; clone_size: -; j_call: TRBJ1-1; cdr3_aa: ASSLGGRGNTEAF